Reported below is one T cell receptor (beta chain). The protocol was immunoSEQ multiplex PCR, while the TCRdb copy is restricted to in-frame clones and leaves out a portion. The table has about 100,000 clones, about 86% seen once; the top ten hold under 3.5%. Participants spanned ages about 18 to 90 years and resided in roughly 22 US areas. These data belong to a study of blood T cell repertoires in COVID-19. Whole-study context: From the United States, Italy and Spain came samples of acute and convalescent COVID-19. T cells, B-cell-depleted T cells, or PBMCs provided the cDNA or gDNA that served as material.

V dropped 0 bases and J dropped 5; count of bases not matched to a gene: 4. CDR3 length equals 15 residues. Germline V gene lookup returns CDR1 SGDLS and CDR2 YYNGEE. The sample taken for sequencing was PBMCs or T cells enriched from blood (not recorded which). J is TRBJ1-1 and V is TRBV9, with 10 bases matching TRBD1. The sequence derives from a woman between 45 and 65 years old who had recovered from COVID-19. CDR3 nucleotides: TGTGCCAGCAGCGTAGGGGGACAGGGGTGGACTGAAGCTTTCTTT. Its protein product is CASSVGGQGWTEAFF.